Listed below are T cell receptor beta chains from one sample, sequenced in a study of blood T cell repertoires in COVID-19. Libraries were prepared by immunoSEQ multiplex PCR; TCRdb keeps only in-frame clonotypes and omits some of them. The sample comprises 150,000 to 200,000 clones, around four fifths of which are singletons, and over 20% rests with the top ten. Sequencing was performed on peripheral blood. These receptors were obtained from a woman of 80 years or more with acute or convalescent COVID-19. Each CDR3 is given with its conserved first and last residue. The order of the fields is CDR3 protein, J gene, V gene.

CDR3aa: CASSATGAKKSTDTQYF; j_gene: TRBJ2-3; v_gene: TRBV5-1
CDR3aa: CASSLDSGRNNEQFF; j_gene: TRBJ2-1; v_gene: TRBV7-7
CDR3aa: CASSYSFEETLDF; j_gene: TRBJ2-7; v_gene: TRBV6-6
CDR3aa: CASSLYPTGANIQYF; j_gene: TRBJ2-4; v_gene: TRBV27
CDR3aa: CASGGTASNTQYF; j_gene: TRBJ2-3; v_gene: TRBV5-1
CDR3aa: CASSLVDEQFF; j_gene: TRBJ2-1; v_gene: TRBV12-3/TRBV12-4
CDR3aa: CASSFSDSEQYF; j_gene: TRBJ2-7; v_gene: TRBV7-9
CDR3aa: CASSPTDRQGYTF; j_gene: TRBJ1-2; v_gene: TRBV5-1
CDR3aa: CASSLLLGEAGGPGTQYF; j_gene: TRBJ2-3; v_gene: TRBV27
CDR3aa: CANSDEQFF; j_gene: TRBJ2-1; v_gene: TRBV7-9
CDR3aa: CASSPPGGNTIYF; j_gene: TRBJ1-3; v_gene: TRBV12-3/TRBV12-4
CDR3aa: CASSYLDRGNTEAFF; j_gene: TRBJ1-1; v_gene: TRBV11-2
CDR3aa: CASSRVPTGGTGNTIYF; j_gene: TRBJ1-3; v_gene: TRBV5-6
CDR3aa: CASSEEARIGYEQYF; j_gene: TRBJ2-7; v_gene: TRBV2
CDR3aa: CASSYSGQGDEQYF; j_gene: TRBJ2-7; v_gene: TRBV6-5
CDR3aa: CASSVETGARTDTQYF; j_gene: TRBJ2-3; v_gene: TRBV9
CDR3aa: CASSFYRGAYNEQFF; j_gene: TRBJ2-1; v_gene: TRBV7-2
CDR3aa: CASSIMGGAGQPQHF; j_gene: TRBJ1-5; v_gene: TRBV19
CDR3aa: CASTTGLGAGTNEQYF; j_gene: TRBJ2-7; v_gene: TRBV19
CDR3aa: CASSLDSSYNEQFF; j_gene: TRBJ2-1; v_gene: TRBV11-2
CDR3aa: CASSFRQGREQYF; j_gene: TRBJ2-7; v_gene: TRBV7-9
CDR3aa: CATSPSVGYTF; j_gene: TRBJ1-2; v_gene: TRBV6-5
CDR3aa: CASSRDLQETQYF; j_gene: TRBJ2-5; v_gene: TRBV6-5
CDR3aa: CASGREIINEQFF; j_gene: TRBJ2-1; v_gene: TRBV2
CDR3aa: CAWKGGSVAETQYF; j_gene: TRBJ2-5; v_gene: TRBV30